This T cell receptor beta chain was found in a study of CD8 T cells in Susac syndrome. V shed 1 base, J shed 8 bases, and the junction held 5 bases outside the gene matches. The CDR3 has 14 residues. Germline CDR1 and CDR2: LNHNV and YYDKDF (reference sequence). The authors reverse transcribed roughly 0.5 to 1 ug RNA with random hexamers. The TCR beta CDR3 was amplified by immunoSEQ multiplex PCR across 54 Vbeta, 13 Jbeta. TCRdb processed the immunoSEQ multiplex PCR reads anew with MiXCR; each CDR3 protein has one entry. The table records 180,000 or so distinct CDR3 sequences, 85% to 95% of them present only once.

The clonotype comes from a human donor in good health. The rearrangement uses TRBV15 and TRBJ2-1, with 7 bases aligning to TRBD2. Sequences were obtained from CD4+ T cells from PBMCs. CDR3 in amino acids: CATSRVRERDEQFF. The CDR3 coding sequence is TGTGCCACCAGCAGAGTGCGGGAGCGGGATGAGCAGTTCTTC.